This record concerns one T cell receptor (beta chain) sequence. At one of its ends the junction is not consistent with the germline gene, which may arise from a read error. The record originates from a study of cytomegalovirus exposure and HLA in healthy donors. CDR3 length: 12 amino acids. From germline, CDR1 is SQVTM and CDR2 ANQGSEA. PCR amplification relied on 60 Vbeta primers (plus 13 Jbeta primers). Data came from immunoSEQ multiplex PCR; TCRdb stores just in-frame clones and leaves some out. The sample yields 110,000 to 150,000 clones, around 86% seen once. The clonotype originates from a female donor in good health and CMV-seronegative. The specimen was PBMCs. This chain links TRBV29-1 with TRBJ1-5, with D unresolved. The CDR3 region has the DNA TGCAGCGTTGGAGATAGCAGTCAGCCCCAGCATTTT. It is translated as CSVGDSSQPQHF.